One and the same sample provided the 15 T cell receptor beta chains below, sequenced in a study of shared clonotypes between healthy human individuals. Naive CD8 isolation took CD45RO-negative cells positively selected for CCR7 and excluded terminally differentiated effector memory CD45RA+ cells. The table came from immunoSEQ multiplex PCR; TCRdb's copy has only in-frame clones and leaves some out. The sample has about 2.2 million clones; about 94% are singletons. The sequenced material came from naive CD8+ T cells from PBMCs. The source is a man aged 18 to 30 in good health. Some clones in this sample may be carry-over from other donors' samples.

The rearrangement links TRBV15 to TRBJ1-1, with D possibly being TRBD1 (6 bases). Trimming left V 1 base short and J 5 bases short, with 20 bases between. The germline V gene has CDR1 LNHNV and CDR2 YYDKDF (reference sequence). This CDR3 comprises 17 residues. The CDR3 DNA follows: TGTGCCACCAGCAGAGTTCCGGGAGAGGGGGGCAGGACTGAAGCTTTCTTT. This encodes CATSRVPGEGGRTEAFF.

V and J are TRBV19 and TRBJ2-3, with D perhaps TRBD1 (5 bases). The V end lost 2 bases, the J end lost 0 bases, and 18 bases lay between the germline ends. In germline, CDR1 is LNHDA, CDR2 SQIVND (reference sequence). This CDR3 comprises 18 residues. The CDR3 DNA reads TGTGCCAGTAGTATATCTGGCAGGGTAGTCTTTAGCACAGATACGCAGTATTTT. It specifies CASSISGRVVFSTDTQYF.

This rearrangement joins TRBV19 to TRBJ2-1; no clear D gene. CDR3 size: 15 residues. V gave up 3 bases and J gave up 0 bases, with 9 bases separating them. Germline loops: CDR1 LNHDA, CDR2 SQIVND (reference sequence). The chain's CDR3 is CASSILKYSYNEQFF. CDR3 nucleotides: TGTGCCAGTAGTATCTTGAAATACTCCTACAATGAGCAGTTCTTC.

This clone was detected only a few times. V and J are TRBV4-3 and TRBJ1-1; D gene uncertain. This CDR3 comprises 13 residues. V was trimmed by 1 base and J by 6 bases, leaving 9 bases between them. The germline V gene has CDR1 LGHNA and CDR2 YSLEER. This CDR3 reads CASSQVVAPEAFF. Written as DNA, the CDR3 is TGCGCCAGCAGCCAAGTCGTGGCGCCTGAAGCTTTCTTT.

This chain links TRBV30 with TRBJ2-5, with a possible D match to TRBD2 (6 bases). This CDR3 is built from 15 residues. Trimming took 3 bases from V and 5 from J, leaving 19 bases between them. Looked up from germline, CDR1 is GTSNPN and CDR2 is SVGIG (reference sequence). The CDR3 nucleotides are TGTGCCTGGAGAAGCGAGTATGGGGGGTGGGAGACCCAGTACTTC. The encoded protein is CAWRSEYGGWETQYF.

This chain joins TRBV28 and TRBJ2-7; 14 nucleotides agree with TRBD2. Germline V gene lookup returns CDR1 MDHEN and CDR2 SYDVKM. The CDR3 is 18 amino acids. V trimming: 4 bases; J trimming: 7 bases; junction bases outside the gene matches: 15. The CDR3 DNA reads as TGTGCCAGCAGTTCGCTCAGGACTAGCGGGAGGACCTATGGTGAGCAGTACTTC. Translating gives CASSSLRTSGRTYGEQYF.

This chain links TRBV28 with TRBJ2-1; 9 bases map to TRBD2. This CDR3 has 13 amino acids. Germline V gene lookup returns CDR1 MDHEN and CDR2 SYDVKM. V was pared by 3 bases and J by 8 bases, with 2 bases of the junction left unmatched. The CDR3 is CASSFASGDEQFF. DNA of the CDR3: TGTGCCAGCAGTTTCGCTAGCGGGGATGAGCAGTTCTTC.

The chain uses TRBV28 and TRBJ2-5, with 10 bases aligning to TRBD2. The J call may be incorrect, as the DNA end agrees better with TRBJ2-7. From germline, CDR1 is MDHEN and CDR2 SYDVKM. The CDR3 extends over 14 amino acids. The CDR3 sequence is CASSFYGLAAEQYF. Here the CDR3 DNA reads TGTGCCAGCAGTTTTTATGGACTAGCGGCCGAGCAGTACTTC.

The chain uses TRBV7-9 and TRBJ2-1; D remains unclear. The CDR3 runs 13 residues. CDR1 is SEHNR, CDR2 FQNEAQ, per germline (reference sequence). V lost 5 bases to trimming and J lost 8 bases, with 13 bases between them. The CDR3 DNA reads TGTGCCAGCAGCCCCCCCGGAGCCTATGAGCAGTTCTTC. This gives the protein CASSPPGAYEQFF.

The V gene is TRBV5-4, the J gene TRBJ2-7; D is ambiguous. Looked up from germline, CDR1 is SGHNT and CDR2 is YYREEE (reference sequence). CDR3 length: 14 amino acids. V was pared by 0 bases and J by 2 bases, with 9 bases between. The chain's CDR3 is CASSLVGSTYEQYF. The CDR3 nucleotides read TGTGCCAGCAGCTTGGTTGGGTCCACCTACGAGCAGTACTTC.

This chain links TRBV7-9 with TRBJ1-2; TRBD1 aligns across 7 bases. Germline V gene lookup returns CDR1 SEHNR and CDR2 FQNEAQ (reference sequence). V gave up 6 bases and J gave up 6 bases; unmatched junction bases: 19. This CDR3 has 17 amino acids. Written as DNA, the CDR3 is TGTGCCAGCAGACAACCGGAGACAGGGCTTGATCCGAATGGCTACACCTTC. Its translation: CASRQPETGLDPNGYTF. The variable domain in full, with the rest retrieved from reference TRBV7-9 and TRBJ1-2, is DTGVSQNPRHKITKRGQNVTFRCDPISEHNRLYWYRQTLGQGPEFLTYFQNEAQLEKSRLLSDRFSAERPKGSFSTLEIQRTEQGDSAMYLCASRQPETGLDPNGYTFGSGTRLTVV.

The J gene is TRBJ2-7, the V gene TRBV6-1, with TRBD1 matching over 8 bases. V was pared by 3 bases and J by 3 bases, with 10 bases of the junction left unmatched. In germline, CDR1 is MNHNS, CDR2 SASEGT. The CDR3 consists of 16 residues. CDR3 in DNA: TGTGCCAGCAGTGAGGAAACCGGGACAGGCTACTACGAGCAGTACTTC. Its protein product is CASSEETGTGYYEQYF.

This chain links TRBV27 with TRBJ2-7, with D unclear. The CDR3 length is 12 residues. Trimming took off 6 bases at V and 3 bases at J, with 9 bases between the two ends. Germline V CDR1 and CDR2: MNHEY, SMNVEV (reference sequence). CDR3 residues: CASSNRLYEQYF. In DNA form, the CDR3 reads TGTGCCAGCAGCAATCGTCTCTACGAGCAGTACTTC.

This clone was seen only a few times. The chain is built from TRBV19 and TRBJ1-1; D might be TRBD1 (6 bases). The CDR3 runs to 14 residues. Germline V gene lookup returns CDR1 LNHDA and CDR2 SQIVND (reference sequence). Between the trimmed V and J ends, which lost 4 bases and 5 bases, there was a span of 14 bases. CDR3 protein: CASSTYRDITEAFF. The CDR3 nucleotides are TGTGCCAGTAGTACTTACCGGGACATAACTGAAGCTTTCTTT.

The chain recombines TRBV2 with TRBJ2-7; TRBD1 might be the D (5 bases). The CDR3 loop spans 13 amino acids. Germline lookup yields CDR1 SNHLY and CDR2 FYNNEI. The germline V and J ends were trimmed by 4 bases and 5 bases, with 12 bases remaining between them. The CDR3 DNA reads TGTGCCAGCAGTGCCGGCAGGGTCCACGAGCAGTACTTC. This translates into CASSAGRVHEQYF.